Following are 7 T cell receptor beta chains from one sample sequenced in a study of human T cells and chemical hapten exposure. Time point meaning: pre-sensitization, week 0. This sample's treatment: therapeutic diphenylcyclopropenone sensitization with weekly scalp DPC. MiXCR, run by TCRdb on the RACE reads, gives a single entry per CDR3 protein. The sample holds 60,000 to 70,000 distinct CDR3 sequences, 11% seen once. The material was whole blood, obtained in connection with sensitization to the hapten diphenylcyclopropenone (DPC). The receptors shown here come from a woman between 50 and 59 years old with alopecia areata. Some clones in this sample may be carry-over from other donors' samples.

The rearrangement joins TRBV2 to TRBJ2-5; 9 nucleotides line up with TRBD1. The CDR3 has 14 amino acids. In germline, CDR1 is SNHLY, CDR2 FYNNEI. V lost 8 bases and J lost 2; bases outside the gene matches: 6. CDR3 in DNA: TGTGCCAGCCGGACAGGGGTTCCACAAGAGACCCAGTACTTC. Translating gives CASRTGVPQETQYF.

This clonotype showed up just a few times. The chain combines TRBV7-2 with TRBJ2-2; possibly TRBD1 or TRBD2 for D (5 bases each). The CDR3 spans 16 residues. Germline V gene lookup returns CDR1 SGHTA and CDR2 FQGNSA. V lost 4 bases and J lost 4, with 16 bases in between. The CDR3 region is CASSSEGQLSTGELFF. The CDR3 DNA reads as TGTGCCAGCAGCTCCGAGGGGCAATTGAGCACCGGGGAGCTGTTTTTT.

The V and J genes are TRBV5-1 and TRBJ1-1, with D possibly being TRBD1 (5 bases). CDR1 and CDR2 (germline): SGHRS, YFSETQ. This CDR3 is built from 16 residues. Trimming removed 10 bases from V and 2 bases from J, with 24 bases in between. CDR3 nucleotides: TGCGCCGAAAAAGCGACTCAAAAGGGACTAAACACTGAAGCTTTCTTT. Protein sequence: CAEKATQKGLNTEAFF.

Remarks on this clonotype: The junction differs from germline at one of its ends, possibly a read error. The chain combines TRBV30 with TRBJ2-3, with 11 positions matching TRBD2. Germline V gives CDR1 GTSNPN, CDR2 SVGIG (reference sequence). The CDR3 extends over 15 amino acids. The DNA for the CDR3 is TGTGCCTGGAGTGTAGGGACTAGCGGCACAGATATGCAGTATTTT. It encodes CAWSVGTSGTDMQYF.

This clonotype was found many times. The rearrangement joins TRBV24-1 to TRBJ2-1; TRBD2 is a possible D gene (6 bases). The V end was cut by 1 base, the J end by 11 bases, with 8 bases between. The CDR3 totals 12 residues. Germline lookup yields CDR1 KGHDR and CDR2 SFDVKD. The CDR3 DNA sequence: TGTGCCACCAGTGATTTCGGGGGAAAGCAGTTCTTC. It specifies CATSDFGGKQFF.

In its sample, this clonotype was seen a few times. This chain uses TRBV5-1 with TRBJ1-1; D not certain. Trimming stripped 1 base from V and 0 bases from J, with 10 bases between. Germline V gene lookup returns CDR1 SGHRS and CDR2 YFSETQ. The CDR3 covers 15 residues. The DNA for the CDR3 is TGCGCCAGCAGCTTGTATGGACCCATGAACACTGAAGCTTTCTTT. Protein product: CASSLYGPMNTEAFF.

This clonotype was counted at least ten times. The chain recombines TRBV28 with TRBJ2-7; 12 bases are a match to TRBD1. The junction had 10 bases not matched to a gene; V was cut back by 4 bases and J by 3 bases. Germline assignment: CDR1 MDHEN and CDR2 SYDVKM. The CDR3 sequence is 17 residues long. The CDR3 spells CASSSSPGTGGNYEQYF. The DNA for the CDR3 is TGTGCCAGCAGTTCAAGTCCCGGGACAGGGGGCAACTACGAGCAGTACTTC.